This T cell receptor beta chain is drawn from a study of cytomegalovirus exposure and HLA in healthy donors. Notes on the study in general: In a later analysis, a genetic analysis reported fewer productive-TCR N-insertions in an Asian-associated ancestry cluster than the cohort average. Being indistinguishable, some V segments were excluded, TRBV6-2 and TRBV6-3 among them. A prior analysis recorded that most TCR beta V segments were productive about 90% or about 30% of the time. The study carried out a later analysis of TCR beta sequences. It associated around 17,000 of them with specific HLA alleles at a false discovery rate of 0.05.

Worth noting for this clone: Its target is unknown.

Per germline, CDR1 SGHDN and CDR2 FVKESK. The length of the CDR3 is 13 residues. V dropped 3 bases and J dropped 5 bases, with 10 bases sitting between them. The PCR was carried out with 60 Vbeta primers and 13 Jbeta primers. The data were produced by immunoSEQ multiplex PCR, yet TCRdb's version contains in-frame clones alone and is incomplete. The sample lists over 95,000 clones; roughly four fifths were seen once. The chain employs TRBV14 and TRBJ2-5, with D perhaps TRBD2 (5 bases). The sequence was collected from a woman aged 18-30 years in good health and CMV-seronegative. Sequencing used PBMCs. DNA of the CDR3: TGTGCCAGCAGCCATTCGGGGTCCGAGACCCAGTACTTC. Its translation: CASSHSGSETQYF.